This T cell receptor (beta chain) was profiled in a study of post-analysis software for immune sequencing data. This CDR3 is 13 amino acids long. Germline V gene sequence: CDR1 DFQATT, CDR2 SNEGSKA (reference sequence). Between the trimmed V and J ends, which lost 5 bases and 6 bases, there was a span of 14 bases. Tagging with unique molecular identifiers was a feature of the TCR beta cDNA libraries. Out of roughly 0.95 to 10 million T cells, some 500,000 cDNA molecules were generated. One entry per CDR3 protein results from TCRdb running MiXCR on the PCR reads. Among about 430,000 distinct CDR3 sequences, roughly 38% were seen once, and the ten largest hold 7.6%. Overall study results and limits: Among 5 or 6 TRBV segments more frequent in patients than controls were TRBV5-6, TRBV5-1 and TRBV20-1. Relative to controls, patients with multiple sclerosis showed significantly lower normalized Chao1 diversity.

This clonotype has only a few counts. Its specificity is unknown. The rearrangement links TRBV20-1 to TRBJ2-1, with unresolved D. This TCR was sampled from a girl aged 2 to 10 with multiple sclerosis. The sample was blood. CDR3 nucleotide sequence: TGCAGTGCTCAAGAACCTTTTCCCAATGAGCAGTTCTTC. It specifies CSAQEPFPNEQFF.